What follows describes a single TCR beta chain. Its target is unknown. Quantitative 5'-RACE with molecular barcodes generated TCR beta libraries. TCRdb analysed the 5' RACE reads with MiXCR anew, one entry per CDR3 protein. There are over 200,000 distinct CDR3 sequences in the sample; approximately 16% occur only once, and 40% to 50% lies in the top ten. The record originates from a study of CD8 T cells in ankylosing spondylitis. Regarding the study as a whole: Clones linked to disease were reported to show significant enrichment in matched ankylosing spondylitis synovial fluid. Eight highly homologous variants made up a TCR beta motif, and this motif appeared characteristic of ankylosing spondylitis blood. Reports of some motif variants in reactive arthritis synovial fluid and blood predate this one. Clones linked with disease were CD8+ and fairly uncommon in the peripheral blood.

The CDR3 is 12 residues long. Germline lookup yields CDR1 DFQATT and CDR2 SNEGSKA (reference sequence). V dropped 1 base and J dropped 4 bases, with 5 bases sitting between them. This sequence joins TRBV20-1 and TRBJ2-1, with D unresolved. Sequencing was carried out using blood, either unsorted or a sorted T cell fraction (not recorded which). The receptor comes from a male donor with ankylosing spondylitis. CDR3: CSARALYNEQFF. The CDR3 nucleotides are TGCAGTGCTAGAGCCTTATACAATGAGCAGTTCTTC.